Each of the 16 T cell receptor beta chains below was sequenced from the same sample in a study of OX40 agonist ivuxolimab in advanced cancers. Assay: immunoSEQ multiplex PCR; the TCRdb copy retains only in-frame clones and omits some. Of roughly 35,000 clones listed, 82% are singletons. Material: CD4+ or CD8+ T cells sorted from blood, obtained in a trial of the OX40 agonist ivuxolimab. The receptors were sampled from an adult with an advanced solid tumor such as melanoma, head and neck, liver or kidney cancer.

The chain employs TRBV4-1 and TRBJ1-2; D unclear. V gave up 2 bases and J gave up 4 bases, with 14 bases separating them. Germline assignment: CDR1 MGHRA and CDR2 YSYEKL. This CDR3 spans 15 amino acids. Here the CDR3 reads CASSQPKELPYGYTF. DNA for the CDR3: TGCGCCAGCAGCCAACCGAAGGAGCTCCCCTATGGCTACACCTTC.

This clone was picked up one time. The chain links TRBV29-1 to TRBJ1-1, with unresolved D. V was cut by 4 bases and J by 6 bases, with 6 bases left in between. Germline CDR1 is SQVTM and CDR2 is ANQGSEA. The CDR3 is made up of 10 amino acids. In nucleotides, the CDR3 is TGCAGCGTTGTGAGAGCTGAAGCTTTCTTT. Protein sequence: CSVVRAEAFF.

This clone was seen a single time. The CDR3 sequence is CASSLVYRSSYEQYF. CDR3 sequence (DNA): TGTGCCAGCAGCTTGGTGTACAGGAGCTCCTACGAGCAGTACTTC. The chain is built from TRBV5-8 and TRBJ2-7; tentatively, D is TRBD1 (5 bases). The CDR3 has 15 amino acids. Germline V lookup: CDR1 SGHTS, CDR2 YDEGEE. With 0 bases removed from V and 0 bases from J, the gap between germline ends came to 10 bases.

V is TRBV7-2 and J is TRBJ1-6, with D unresolved. The germline V and J ends were trimmed by 3 bases and 7 bases, with 19 bases remaining between them. In germline, CDR1 is SGHTA, CDR2 FQGNSA. The CDR3 is 17 residues long. CDR3 sequence (DNA): TGTGCCAGCAGCTTCCAAGGCGGAGCTCGCCCAAATTCACCCCTCCACTTT. This sequence encodes CASSFQGGARPNSPLHF.

V usage is TRBV4-1 and J usage is TRBJ2-3; D not certain. CDR1 and CDR2 from the germline V gene are MGHRA and YSYEKL. This CDR3 spans 16 amino acids. V was shortened by 1 base and J by 4 bases, with 15 bases between the two germline ends. CDR3 region: CASSQAEVSSADTQYF. The DNA for the CDR3 is TGCGCCAGCAGCCAAGCAGAGGTCTCTTCCGCAGATACGCAGTATTTT.

This rearrangement joins TRBV2 to TRBJ1-3, with D possibly being TRBD1 (5 bases). Germline-derived CDR1 and CDR2 are SNHLY and FYNNEI. Trimming removed 8 bases at V and 2 bases at J, with 19 bases between. The length of the CDR3 is 16 residues. The CDR3 sequence: CASWGRTSSTGNTIYF. CDR3 in DNA: TGTGCCAGCTGGGGCAGGACCTCAAGCACTGGAAACACCATATATTTT.

The V gene is TRBV28, the J gene TRBJ1-3; 9 nucleotides line up with TRBD1. The CDR3 runs 17 residues. The trim removed 8 bases at V and 0 bases at J, leaving 11 bases unmatched. CDR1 is MDHEN, CDR2 SYDVKM, per germline. CDR3 in DNA: TGTGCCAGCCCCCCCCAGGGACAGGGTTTCTCTGGAAACACCATATATTTT. Its translation is CASPPQGQGFSGNTIYF. Filled out from reference TRBV28 and TRBJ1-3, the complete variable domain reads DVKVTQSSRYLVKRTGEKVFLECVQDMDHENMFWYRQDPGLGLRLIYFSYDVKMKEKGDIPEGYSVSREKKERFSLILESASTNQTSMYLCASPPQGQGFSGNTIYFGEGSWLTVV.

This clone was detected once. The chain carries TRBV7-9 and TRBJ2-7; D may be TRBD1 or TRBD2 (5 bases each). The germline V gene has CDR1 SEHNR and CDR2 FQNEAQ (reference sequence). The CDR3 sequence is 16 residues long. Deletions cut 4 bases from V and 2 bases from J, with 18 bases between. The CDR3 DNA reads TGTGCCAGCAGCTCGACCAGGGTCGACGGGGCCTACGAGCAGTACTTC. It translates to CASSSTRVDGAYEQYF.

J is TRBJ1-2 and V is TRBV6-1; no clear D gene. The CDR3 consists of 15 residues. Trimming removed 2 bases from V and 2 bases from J, with 12 bases in between. The germline CDR1 and CDR2 sequences are MNHNS and SASEGT. The CDR3 sequence: CASSEMLVSNYGYTF. The CDR3 DNA reads TGTGCCAGCAGTGAAATGCTGGTTTCGAACTATGGCTACACCTTC.

J is TRBJ1-4 and V is TRBV7-2; 10 bases are shared with TRBD1. Germline V gene lookup returns CDR1 SGHTA and CDR2 FQGNSA. The V gene end was trimmed by 2 bases and the J gene end by 8 bases; junction bases not matched to a gene: 5. The CDR3 runs to 15 residues. This CDR3 reads CASSLSGTGVEKLFF. The CDR3 coding sequence is TGTGCCAGCAGCTTATCCGGGACAGGGGTCGAAAAACTGTTTTTT.

This chain connects TRBV27 to TRBJ1-6; D not resolved. The V and J ends lost 2 bases and 4 bases respectively, with 6 bases between them. The germline CDR1 and CDR2 sequences are MNHEY and SMNVEV (reference sequence). The CDR3 is 14 amino acids. CDR3 sequence (DNA): TGTGCCAGCAGTTTAGGGCAGTATAATTCACCCCTCCACTTT. It specifies CASSLGQYNSPLHF.

This chain uses TRBV2 with TRBJ2-2; perhaps TRBD2 as D (6 bases). V dropped 7 bases and J dropped 5 bases, with 14 bases sitting between them. Germline CDR1 SNHLY, CDR2 FYNNEI. CDR3 length equals 14 residues. CDR3 sequence reads: CASTGEGTTGELFF. Here the CDR3 DNA reads TGTGCCAGCACCGGCGAGGGGACTACCGGGGAGCTGTTTTTT.

The gene calls are TRBV21-1 and TRBJ2-5; the table's D call of TRBD2 was not tested on the DNA. TRBV21-1 is marked as a pseudogene. The CDR3 is 16 amino acids. The CDR3 loop is CATGTERGGVQETQYF. For the CDR3, the DNA is TGTGCCACCGGGACGGAGCGGGGGGGGGTCCAAGAGACCCAGTACTTC.

Worth noting for this clone: Other DNA sequences in the same sample also yield this CDR3. This chain joins TRBV7-9 and TRBJ2-5, with D uncertain. The CDR3 extends over 11 amino acids. Germline CDR1 is SEHNR and CDR2 is FQNEAQ (reference sequence). V shed 0 bases and J shed 5 bases, with 1 base lying between them. CDR3 coding DNA: TGTGCCAGCAGCTTAGCGGAGACCCAGTACTTC. Protein: CASSLAETQYF.

V and J are TRBV9 and TRBJ1-4, with no clear D. CDR1 is SGDLS and CDR2 is YYNGEE in the germline V gene. V lost 0 bases and J lost 6, with 6 bases in between. The CDR3 consists of 13 residues. The CDR3 region is CASSVGLDEKLFF. CDR3 DNA: TGTGCCAGCAGCGTAGGACTGGATGAAAAACTGTTTTTT.

This chain connects TRBV5-1 to TRBJ2-1; D unresolved. The CDR3 length is 15 residues. V was pared by 0 bases and J by 0 bases, with 7 bases between. In germline, CDR1 is SGHRS, CDR2 YFSETQ. Here the CDR3 reads CASSLERFSYNEQFF. CDR3 DNA sequence: TGCGCCAGCAGCTTGGAGCGATTCTCCTACAATGAGCAGTTCTTC.